Reported below is one TCR beta chain. In this sample, this clonotype turned up many times. The specificity of this receptor is unknown. Qualities for individual bases were not recorded, and no much larger clone is one base off. The CDR3 numbers 15 residues from cysteine through phenylalanine. The only DNA kept is the CDR3, 45 bases in frame from the first base. According to the germline V gene, CDR1 reads KGHDR and CDR2 reads SFDVKD. For this chain, trimming is 4 bases at the V end and 5 bases at the J end, and the number of junction bases without a gene match is 8. The receptor library was made with 5' RACE. TCRdb records NextSeq 500 as the sequencer. In the TCR library protocol, unique molecular identifiers were attached to individual cDNA molecules to correct for PCR bias and sequencing error. Both TCR alpha and beta chains were sequenced, and tight co-correlation was observed between alpha and beta sequence abundances in each sample. The authors' pipeline ran thus. Decombinator V4 was used to annotate the V gene, J gene and CDR3 of the TCR sequences. Expanded TCRs were defined as changing significantly between any two time points under a Poisson model with p below 0.0001. Abundances of TCRs were expressed as counts per million after normalisation to the total number of TCRs sequenced in each sample. TRAV1-2 paired with TRAJ12, TRAJ20 or TRAJ33 defined MAIT TCRs, while TRAV10 paired with TRAJ18 defined iNKT TCRs. VDJdb, accessed 1 November 2021, was searched for CMV, EBV and SARS-CoV-2 annotated TCRs, excluding TCRs annotated for multiple antigens. The public sequencing data were trimmed at Q25 with fastp and processed into clonotypes with MiXCR by TCRdb, which kept only in-frame beta chains. Merged by CDR3 protein, the rows form single entries marked with the most common genes and DNA. These V and J calls derive from TCRdb rather than the authors' analysis. For this sample there are tens of thousands of distinct CDR3 sequences; around 5.6% appear just once. The ten largest make up just over 4.5% of the sample.

The record originates from a study of early T cells in non-severe SARS-CoV-2 infection (dated by TCRdb to the early 2020s). Background on the whole study: Because TCR sequencing relied on bulk RNA taken from unsorted whole blood, pairing of alpha and beta chains was not possible. What the authors observed across the whole study: Matching against VDJdb was skewed toward anti-spike CD8 responses, likely underestimated virus-specific expansions, and missed private and CD4 specificities.

This was a case-control study nested in a cohort of healthcare workers in London, UK, who had nasopharyngeal swab PCR tests and blood samples taken every week. Healthcare workers were recruited between 23 and 31 March 2020, during the week of the UK lockdown, and were followed weekly for up to about 15 weeks. The sequence was obtained from an adult who was a healthcare worker with PCR-confirmed SARS-CoV-2 infection or an uninfected control (not recorded which). The sample taken for sequencing was whole blood. Rearrangement joined TRBV24-1 to TRBJ1-1; 8 junctional bases match TRBD1. The CDR3 region has the sequence CATSEGQGAATEAFF. In nucleotide form, the sequence is TGTGCCACCAGTGAAGGTCAGGGGGCGGCTACTGAAGCTTTCTTT.